This T cell receptor beta chain was sequenced in a study of vaccination effects on CD4 cells after COVID-19. Overall study results and limits: Clones arising from infection and from vaccination showed marked clonal contraction late after vaccination.

Sequencing in the ViraFEST assay came after antigen-specific CD4+ T cells had been expanded with viral peptide pools, which were used to stimulate PBMC. The culture ran for under eleven days, and then CD4+ T cells were isolated. Vaccinated participants had no history of SARS-CoV-2 infection and tested negative for nucleocapsid antibodies. A few million PBMC were seeded per well and grown in the presence of about 9 IU/ml IL-2 and about 10 ug/ml peptides. It was on days 3 and 7 that half the medium was replaced with IL-2 medium. Trimming took 4 bases from V and 4 from J; bases not matched to a gene: 3. The germline V gene encodes CDR1 LGHDT and CDR2 YNNKEL (reference sequence). The CDR3 runs to 14 residues. About this clone itself: Its antigen is undetermined.

Sequencing was performed with immunoSEQ multiplex PCR; in TCRdb, only in-frame clones are kept and a portion is missing. The table shows about 52,000 clones, with 79% occurring only once. The source is a human donor who received a COVID-19 vaccine. This sample comprised CD4+ T cells from PBMCs cultured with HCoV-OC43 spike peptides, obtained before COVID-19 vaccination. Sample subset: HCoV-OC43 spike overlapping peptide pool stimulation. This rearrangement joins TRBV3-1 (or the pseudogene TRBV3-2) to TRBJ1-1; TRBD1 matches 10 bases. This CDR3 reads CASSRQGAFTEAFF. The DNA for the CDR3 is TGTGCCAGCAGCCGACAGGGGGCGTTCACTGAAGCTTTCTTT.